These 3 T cell receptor beta chains were sequenced from one sample in a study of T cell changes during pregnancy in multiple sclerosis. Libraries were prepared by immunoSEQ multiplex PCR; TCRdb keeps only in-frame clonotypes and omits some of them. The data show fewer than 50,000 clones, 91% seen once. The input for sequencing was CD8+ T cells from peripheral blood mononuclear cells, taken after pregnancy. The origin of the receptors is a female donor with multiple sclerosis, enrolled in a pregnancy study.

This clone was recorded only once. An end of the junction does not agree with germline; a read error may underlie this. This rearrangement joins TRBV2 to TRBJ1-1, with D possibly TRBD1 on 5 matching bases. Germline V gene lookup returns CDR1 SNHLY and CDR2 FYNNEI. The CDR3 totals 15 residues. This chain's CDR3 is CASSQAETVDTEAFF. CDR3 sequence (DNA): TGTGCCAGCAGTCAAGCTGAGACAGTAGACACTGAAGCTTTCTTT.

The gene calls are TRBV28 and TRBJ2-7; TRBD1 agrees at 7 bases. Trimming at V came to 5 bases and at J to 2 bases, leaving 18 bases not matched to a gene. CDR3 size: 18 residues. CDR1 and CDR2 (germline): MDHEN, SYDVKM. DNA for the CDR3: TGTGCCAGCAGTCCTAACGGGCAGGGGGATCTGGGCGCCTACGAGCAGTACTTC. This codes for CASSPNGQGDLGAYEQYF.

The V call is TRBV6-1, the J call TRBJ1-6; TRBD1 might be the D (6 bases). Germline-derived CDR1 and CDR2 are MNHNS and SASEGT. This CDR3 spans 15 amino acids. Deletions cut 5 bases from V and 11 bases from J, with 19 bases between. CDR3 bases: TGTGCCAGCAGTCCCGATTCGACAGGCTCACCACCCCTCCACTTT. Its translation is CASSPDSTGSPPLHF.